This passage covers 6 T cell receptor beta chains from one sample sequenced in a study of technical replicates of blood from several donors. Clones were sequenced by immunoSEQ multiplex PCR, and TCRdb holds only the in-frame ones, with some missing. The sample has around 79,000 clones; approximately 94% are singletons. Sequenced: T cells isolated from PBMCs. Source of these receptors: a human donor in good health.

V gene TRBV15 combines with J gene TRBJ1-4; possibly TRBD1 for D (5 bases). Germline CDR1 is LNHNV and CDR2 is YYDKDF (reference sequence). Trimming took off 4 bases at V and 4 bases at J, with 10 bases between the two ends. This CDR3 is 14 amino acids long. CDR3 sequence reads: CATSMDGHNEKLFF. As DNA, the CDR3 is TGTGCCACCAGCATGGACGGACATAATGAAAAACTGTTTTTT.

The CDR3 reads CAISESRQGSETQYF. CDR3 bases: TGTGCCATCAGTGAGTCGAGACAGGGGAGTGAGACCCAGTACTTC. This rearrangement joins TRBV10-3 to TRBJ2-5; 8 nucleotides match TRBD1. Germline CDR1 and CDR2: ENHRY and SYGVKD. The junction had 5 bases not matched to a gene; V was cut back by 0 bases and J by 5 bases. The CDR3 has 15 residues.

V gene TRBV7-7 combines with J gene TRBJ2-1, with D possibly TRBD2 on 5 matching bases. The CDR3 covers 15 residues. Trimming stripped 0 bases from V and 4 bases from J, with 10 bases between. The V gene's germline CDR1 is SSHAT and CDR2 FNYEAQ (reference sequence). The DNA for the CDR3 is TGTGCCAGCAGCTTAGCGCTGGCGGGTTACAATGAGCAGTTCTTC. Its protein product is CASSLALAGYNEQFF.

The J gene is TRBJ2-5, the V gene TRBV19, with a possible D match to TRBD1 (6 bases). Trimming left V 6 bases short and J 4 bases short, with 12 bases between. The CDR3 runs to 13 residues. The V gene's germline CDR1 is LNHDA and CDR2 SQIVND (reference sequence). This CDR3 is CASSSQGSETQYF. The CDR3 nucleotides read TGTGCCAGTAGCTCACAGGGATCAGAGACCCAGTACTTC.

As concerns this clone: The same CDR3 is also encoded by other DNA sequences in this sample. The chain combines TRBV5-6 with TRBJ1-1, with 7 positions matching TRBD1. Germline CDR1 reads SGHDT; CDR2 reads YYEEEE. V was pared by 4 bases and J by 1 base, with 7 bases of the junction left unmatched. The CDR3 is made up of 15 amino acids. The CDR3: CASSPDRERNTEAFF. CDR3 nucleotide sequence: TGTGCCAGCAGCCCCGACAGGGAGAGGAACACTGAAGCTTTCTTT.

This clone was observed once. The chain carries TRBV19 and TRBJ2-1, with a tentative D call TRBD1 (5 bases). V lost 5 bases and J lost 7, with 9 bases in between. From germline, CDR1 is LNHDA and CDR2 SQIVND (reference sequence). CDR3 length: 12 amino acids. The CDR3 spells CASSQGWNEQFF. CDR3 sequence (DNA): TGTGCCAGTAGTCAGGGTTGGAATGAGCAGTTCTTC.